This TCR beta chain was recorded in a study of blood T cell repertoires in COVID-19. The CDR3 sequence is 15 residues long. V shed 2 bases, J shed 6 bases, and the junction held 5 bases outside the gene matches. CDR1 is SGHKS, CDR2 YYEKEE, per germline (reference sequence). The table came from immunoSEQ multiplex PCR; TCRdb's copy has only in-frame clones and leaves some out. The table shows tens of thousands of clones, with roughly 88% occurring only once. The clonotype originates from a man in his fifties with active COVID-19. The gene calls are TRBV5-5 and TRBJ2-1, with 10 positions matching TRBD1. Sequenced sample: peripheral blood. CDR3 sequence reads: CASSFTGTGVNEQFF. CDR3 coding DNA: TGTGCCAGCAGCTTCACTGGGACAGGGGTCAATGAGCAGTTCTTC.